Given below is one T cell receptor (beta chain) in context. Its antigen is still unknown. With 60 Vbeta and 13 Jbeta primers, the PCR was carried out. Profiling relied on immunoSEQ multiplex PCR, and the TCRdb table lists in-frame clones only, not all of them. The top ten hold roughly 0.75% of the sample, which has about 170,000 clones, roughly 80% seen once. This CDR3 comprises 16 residues. V shed 4 bases and J shed 0 bases, with 13 bases lying between them. Looked up from germline, CDR1 is MNHNY and CDR2 is SVGAGI (reference sequence). This specimen belongs to a study of cytomegalovirus exposure and HLA in healthy donors. Points from the study as a whole: Most TCR sequences proved rare, with some public TCRs found in many donors.

This receptor was identified in a woman aged 18 to 35 in good health and CMV-seronegative. Sequenced input: PBMCs. The chain has TRBV6-6 and TRBJ2-1, with D hard to call. CDR3 nucleotides: TGTGCCAGCAGTTCCCCCGGCGGAAGCTCCTACAATGAGCAGTTCTTC. Amino acid sequence: CASSSPGGSSYNEQFF.